The rows below give T cell receptor beta chains drawn from one sample of a study of shared clonotypes between healthy human individuals. Libraries were prepared by immunoSEQ multiplex PCR; TCRdb keeps only in-frame clonotypes and omits some of them. The table shows roughly 1,500,000 clones, with roughly 98.5% occurring only once. Sequencing used naive CD4+ T cells sorted from blood. These receptors came from a man aged 30 to 45 in good health. The conserved cysteine and the conserved F or W are not part of the CDR3 here. D genes are given only for firm matches.

V gene	D gene	J gene	CDR3 protein
TRBV9	.	TRBJ2-2	ASSPRASRTNTGELF
TRBV9	TRBD1	TRBJ1-1	ASSTGTGVAEAF
TRBV4-3	TRBD1	TRBJ2-6	ASSQYTGTGISSGANVLT
TRBV4-1	.	TRBJ1-2	ASSRDRRNGYT
TRBV15	TRBD1	TRBJ1-5	ATSPGTGGNQPQH
TRBV9	TRBD2	TRBJ2-7	ASSVASGTYEQY
TRBV5-8	.	TRBJ1-3	ASSGEGPGNTIY
TRBV4-3	.	TRBJ2-3	ASSKQLAGRTDTQY
TRBV7-9	TRBD1	TRBJ2-3	ASSSTGVGLTDTQY
TRBV18	.	TRBJ2-1	ASLAGPHQALGNEQF
TRBV5-1	TRBD1	TRBJ2-7	ASSSGTGPSYEQY
TRBV9	TRBD2	TRBJ2-1	ASSVPRTSGRTYNEQF
TRBV10-3	.	TRBJ2-7	AISEGRQEQY
TRBV7-3	.	TRBJ2-7	ASSTYRDEQY
TRBV2	.	TRBJ2-1	ASSQYYNEQF
TRBV7-9	TRBD1	TRBJ2-7	ASSLGQGAGEQY
TRBV6-6	.	TRBJ2-7	ASSYFSQGAHEQY
TRBV19	TRBD2	TRBJ2-3	ASSLLAGGSTDTQY
TRBV29-1	.	TRBJ2-1	SVEVRGNEQF
TRBV29-1	TRBD2	TRBJ2-1	SVGGSAHEQF
TRBV6-6	TRBD1	TRBJ2-1	ASSWSQGAAQF
TRBV9	.	TRBJ2-2	ASSVAGRNTGELF
TRBV7-2	.	TRBJ2-5	ASSPYHGETQY
TRBV10-3	.	TRBJ2-3	AISPAWGRGEPADTQY
TRBV7-3	.	TRBJ2-5	ASSARVGETQY
TRBV7-9	TRBD2	TRBJ2-4	ASSRTSGGVAKNIQY
TRBV10-3	.	TRBJ1-1	AISESWGNTEAF
TRBV18	TRBD1	TRBJ1-4	ASSPLVAGTAINEKLF
TRBV27	.	TRBJ2-1	ASTRAGEVSYNEQF
TRBV5-5	TRBD1	TRBJ2-7	ASSLAYPGTGSEQY
TRBV6-5	TRBD2	TRBJ2-7	ASSSSGGSYEQY
TRBV5-1	TRBD1	TRBJ2-7	ASSRSTGVERGEQY
TRBV6-5	.	TRBJ2-7	ASSYSLGGVKY
TRBV15	.	TRBJ1-1	ATSRNRENTEAF
TRBV14	TRBD1	TRBJ1-2	ASSHWTGPNYGYT
TRBV6-5	TRBD2	TRBJ2-3	ASSPLAGGGDTQY
TRBV11-2	TRBD1	TRBJ1-2	ASTGTGVHYGYT
TRBV18	TRBD1	TRBJ2-1	ASSLQTGYNEQF
TRBV21-1	.	TRBJ2-6	ASSKGFRSGANVLT
TRBV28	TRBD1	TRBJ1-5	ASSYLQGGNQPQH